The T cell receptor (beta chain) described here comes from a study of identical twins. CDR1 is DFQATT and CDR2 is SNEGSKA in the germline V gene (reference sequence). The V segment lost 5 bases and the J segment 0 bases; nucleotides outside the gene matches: 10. The CDR3 is 16 amino acids. A universal primer site came from template switching; cDNA carried unique molecular identifiers. TCRdb redid the calling of the 5' RACE reads with MiXCR, one entry per CDR3 protein. Here the sample spans roughly 630,000 distinct CDR3 sequences, under 8.5% being singletons. These data were also filed under a second study, of yellow fever vaccine responses in identical twins.

Sequenced material: PBMCs. This receptor was identified in a woman between 18 and 29 years old in good health. The genes are TRBV20-1 and TRBJ2-1; TRBD2 matches at 7 bases. CDR3 loop: CSAVQISSGSYNEQFF. The CDR3 region has the DNA TGCAGTGCTGTACAAATATCTAGCGGCTCCTACAATGAGCAGTTCTTC.